These 27 T cell receptor beta chains came from one sample sequenced in a study of T cells in Graves' hyperthyroidism and ophthalmopathy. What was amplified from RNA transcripts were TCR beta CDR3 regions. The HTBI set primed first-round TCR CDR3 RT-PCR. TCRdb analysed the multiplex PCR reads with MiXCR anew, one entry per CDR3 protein. The sample holds 600,000 to 700,000 distinct CDR3 sequences, 14% to 15% seen once. Sequenced input: blood. The source of these receptors is a woman in her forties with Graves' ophthalmopathy.

The chain combines TRBV29-1 with TRBJ2-1; 7 nucleotides line up with TRBD2. The CDR3 has 17 residues. Germline CDR1 SQVTM, CDR2 ANQGSEA. The J segment lost 4 bases and the V segment lost 3 bases, leaving 15 bases of the junction unmatched. The DNA for the CDR3 is TGCAGCGTTGACCAGAGTACTAAAGCGGGATTATACAATGAGCAGTTCTTC. It codes for CSVDQSTKAGLYNEQFF.

This clonotype showed up just a few times. Sequence at one end of the junction differs from germline and may be a read error. V gene TRBV27 combines with J gene TRBJ2-7, with D possibly matching TRBD2 (5 bases). CDR3 length: 13 amino acids. Germline V gives CDR1 MNHEY, CDR2 SMNVEV (reference sequence). CDR3 bases: TGTACCAGCAGTTCGAACCGGGATAGGGAGCAGTACTTC. This gives the protein CTSSSNRDREQYF.

There are many counts of this clonotype. The chain carries TRBV7-9 and TRBJ2-7, with a tentative D call TRBD1 (6 bases). V lost 5 bases and J 6 bases, leaving 20 bases between the germline ends. The CDR3 is made up of 15 amino acids. Germline V CDR1 and CDR2: SEHNR, FQNEAQ (reference sequence). CDR3 protein: CASSGSWDISGEQYF. Here the CDR3 DNA reads TGTGCCAGCAGCGGAAGCTGGGACATATCAGGCGAGCAGTACTTC.

This clonotype has only a few counts. This rearrangement joins TRBV4-1 to TRBJ2-7; TRBD2 matches at 9 bases. The ends lost 0 bases at V and 4 bases at J; junction bases unmatched: 10. CDR3 length: 17 residues. Germline V gene lookup returns CDR1 MGHRA and CDR2 YSYEKL. CDR3 coding DNA: TGCGCCAGCAGCCAAGATGAGGAGCGGGAGGTCTTTTACGAGCAGTACTTC. The encoded protein is CASSQDEEREVFYEQYF.

V usage is TRBV25-1 and J usage is TRBJ2-7, with D unclear. The germline V gene has CDR1 MGHDK and CDR2 SYGVNS. V was pared by 1 base and J by 0 bases, with 7 bases between. The CDR3 is made up of 14 amino acids. The CDR3 protein is CASSESPLSYEQYF. The CDR3 nucleotides are TGTGCCAGCAGTGAATCCCCTCTCTCCTACGAGCAGTACTTC.

In this sample, this clonotype turned up many times. The chain carries TRBV20-1 and TRBJ2-5; D is unclear. The CDR3 extends over 13 amino acids. The V gene's germline CDR1 is DFQATT and CDR2 SNEGSKA (reference sequence). V dropped 0 bases and J dropped 5 bases, with 10 bases sitting between them. The CDR3, as DNA: TGCAGTGCTAGAGACAGGATGGGGGAGACCCAGTACTTC. Protein: CSARDRMGETQYF.

This clonotype was recorded at least ten times. V gene TRBV12-3 or TRBV12-4 combines with J gene TRBJ2-7; 11 nucleotides line up with TRBD2. The CDR3 spans 18 residues. The J segment lost 3 bases and the V segment lost 5 bases, leaving 15 bases of the junction unmatched. The CDR3 DNA reads TGTGCCAGCAGTCACAGCGTTCTAGCGGGAGGTCCATACTACGAGCAGTACTTC. This codes for CASSHSVLAGGPYYEQYF.

The chain links TRBV6-2 or TRBV6-3 to TRBJ2-2, with 7 bases lining up with TRBD1. Germline V gene data show CDR1 as MNHEY and CDR2 as SVGEGT. V lost 11 bases and J lost 5; bases outside the gene matches: 11. This CDR3 has 14 amino acids. DNA of the CDR3: TGTGCCTCCGACAGGGACGGGGTGACCGGGGAGCTGTTTTTT. Protein product: CASDRDGVTGELFF.

This chain links TRBV2 with TRBJ2-1; D is perhaps TRBD2 (6 bases). V was clipped by 3 bases and J by 9 bases, with 12 bases between them. Germline lookup yields CDR1 SNHLY and CDR2 FYNNEI. The CDR3 consists of 13 residues. The DNA for the CDR3 is TGTGCCAGCAGTGACCGCGAGGAGGGTGAGCAGTTCTTC. It translates to CASSDREEGEQFF.

The chain uses TRBV2 and TRBJ2-7; the match to TRBD2 covers 11 bases. This CDR3 region has 16 residues. Trimming removed 5 bases from V and 6 bases from J; junction bases left unmatched: 12. Germline assignment: CDR1 SNHLY and CDR2 FYNNEI. The chain's CDR3 is CASSNILGTSGGEQYF. The DNA for the CDR3 is TGTGCCAGCAGTAACATCCTCGGGACTAGCGGTGGCGAGCAGTACTTC.

This clonotype was picked up a small number of times. The rearrangement uses TRBV6-1 and TRBJ1-2, with D maybe TRBD1 (5 bases). CDR1 and CDR2 (germline): MNHNS, SASEGT. This CDR3 is 13 amino acids long. Trimming pared 7 bases from V and 9 bases from J, leaving 18 bases between. CDR3: CASTPLEGLSYTF. DNA for the CDR3: TGTGCCAGCACCCCCTTGGAGGGGCTTAGCTACACCTTC.

This clonotype was counted at least ten times. This chain connects TRBV28 to TRBJ1-5; D might be TRBD1 (6 bases). Germline-derived CDR1 and CDR2 are MDHEN and SYDVKM. This CDR3 has 14 amino acids. Trimming cost V 5 bases and J 7 bases, with 15 bases left between them. The CDR3 region has the DNA TGTGCCAGCAGTCCCCAACAGGGCGCGCAGCCCCAGCATTTT. It is translated as CASSPQQGAQPQHF.

This clonotype was counted many times. The CDR3 DNA sequence: TGTGCCATCAGACCCGGGACAGGGGGCTTCGAGCAGTACTTC. Its translation is CAIRPGTGGFEQYF. V and J are TRBV10-3 and TRBJ2-7; 12 nucleotides match TRBD1. Germline CDR1 is ENHRY and CDR2 is SYGVKD. Trimming removed 6 bases from V and 6 bases from J; junction bases left unmatched: 6. CDR3 length equals 14 residues.

This clonotype has ten or more counts. The chain uses TRBV24-1 and TRBJ2-5, with D possibly TRBD1 on 6 matching bases. The CDR3 contains 16 residues. Germline assignment: CDR1 KGHDR and CDR2 SFDVKD. Trimming removed 9 bases at V and 3 bases at J, with 22 bases between. Here the CDR3 DNA reads TGTGCCACCCAGGGTTGGGGTACAGGGTCGGAAGAGACCCAGTACTTC. Its protein is CATQGWGTGSEETQYF.

This clonotype came up a few times. The gene calls are TRBV19 and TRBJ1-3; a weak D match, TRBD1 (5 bases). Per germline, CDR1 LNHDA and CDR2 SQIVND (reference sequence). V shed 5 bases and J shed 0 bases, with 11 bases lying between them. CDR3 length: 15 residues. The CDR3: CASSLAGTSGNTIYF. The CDR3 nucleotides read TGTGCCAGTAGTCTAGCAGGGACCTCTGGAAACACCATATATTTT.

This clonotype was found a few times. A much more abundant neighbour one base away suggests this may be a read error. The chain employs TRBV12-3 or TRBV12-4 and TRBJ1-6; 7 bases agree with TRBD1. Losses at the gene ends were 2 bases for V and 6 bases for J; bases not matched to a gene: 4. There are 15 residues in the CDR3. The CDR3 is CASSLTGQPNSPLHF. CDR3 nucleotide sequence: TGTGCCAGCAGTTTAACGGGACAGCCTAATTCACCCCTCCACTTT.

The V gene is TRBV28, the J gene TRBJ2-7, with 7 bases lining up with TRBD2. CDR1 is MDHEN, CDR2 SYDVKM, per germline. This CDR3 contains 14 residues. V lost 4 bases, J lost 2 bases, and 5 bases stayed unmatched. The CDR3 protein is CASSSTAGAYEQYF. CDR3 nucleotides: TGTGCCAGCAGTTCCACCGCGGGAGCCTACGAGCAGTACTTC. Drawing the rest from reference TRBV28 and TRBJ2-7, the complete variable domain is DVKVTQSSRYLVKRTGEKVFLECVQDMDHENMFWYRQDPGLGLRLIYFSYDVKMKEKGDIPEGYSVSREKKERFSLILESASTNQTSMYLCASSSTAGAYEQYFGPGTRLTVT.

The V call is TRBV5-1, the J call TRBJ2-3; TRBD2 matches 11 bases. CDR1 SGHRS and CDR2 YFSETQ come from the germline V gene. Trimming at V came to 4 bases and at J to 6 bases, leaving 7 bases not matched to a gene. This CDR3 has 15 residues. The DNA of the CDR3 is TGCGCCAGCAGCGAATCTAGCGGGAGGTTCGATACGCAGTATTTT. This codes for CASSESSGRFDTQYF.

The sample holds many counts of this clonotype. At one of its ends the junction is not consistent with the germline gene, which may arise from a read error. The CDR3 nucleotides read TGTGCTAGCAGCCTATCGCCGGGCGCGGGAGAGACCCAGTACTTC. This gives the protein CASSLSPGAGETQYF. The chain uses TRBV7-7 and TRBJ2-5; a weak D match, TRBD2 (5 bases). The CDR3 covers 15 residues. From germline, CDR1 is SSHAT and CDR2 FNYEAQ (reference sequence).

This clonotype was recorded at least ten times. This sequence joins TRBV20-1 and TRBJ1-5; a weak D match, TRBD1 (5 bases). V lost 1 base and J 0 bases, leaving 10 bases between the germline ends. This CDR3 spans 15 amino acids. Germline CDR1 and CDR2: DFQATT and SNEGSKA (reference sequence). In DNA, the CDR3 is TGCAGTGCTAGAGTGGCAGGGCATAGCAATCAGCCCCAGCATTTT. It encodes CSARVAGHSNQPQHF.

This clonotype was counted many times. The chain employs TRBV29-1 and TRBJ1-1; D is ambiguous. The CDR3 contains 12 residues. The V and J ends lost 1 base and 9 bases respectively, with 12 bases between them. In germline, CDR1 is SQVTM, CDR2 ANQGSEA. CDR3 nucleotides: TGCAGCGTTGAAGGCACAGAACCCCAAGCTTTCTTT. Encoded protein: CSVEGTEPQAFF.

The CDR3 sequence is CSAIRGGDTQYF. For the CDR3, the DNA is TGCAGTGCTATACGAGGGGGGGATACGCAGTATTTT. The chain links TRBV20-1 to TRBJ2-3, with D perhaps matching TRBD1 or TRBD2 (6 bases each). Germline V CDR1 and CDR2: DFQATT, SNEGSKA (reference sequence). V was clipped by 4 bases and J by 6 bases, with 11 bases between them. This CDR3 has 12 residues.

The V and J genes are TRBV2 and TRBJ2-7; a weak D match, TRBD2 (7 bases). The CDR3 loop spans 15 amino acids. Germline lookup yields CDR1 SNHLY and CDR2 FYNNEI. V was cut by 4 bases and J by 2 bases, with 15 bases left in between. The CDR3 DNA is TGTGCCAGCAGTGGAAGGGGGGGACTTACCTACGAGCAGTACTTC. Its protein is CASSGRGGLTYEQYF. Using reference TRBV2 and TRBJ2-7 for the parts outside the CDR3, the full variable domain is EPEVTQTPSHQVTQMGQEVILRCVPISNHLYFYWYRQILGQKVEFLVSFYNNEISEKSEIFDDQFSVERPDGSNFTLKIRSTKLEDSAMYFCASSGRGGLTYEQYFGPGTRLTVT.

This clonotype was found many times. The chain couples TRBV7-2 to TRBJ2-7, with TRBD2 identical over 10 bases. CDR3 length: 14 amino acids. CDR1 is SGHTA, CDR2 FQGNSA, per germline. V shed 5 bases and J 3 bases; nucleotides not matched to a gene: 4. CDR3 coding DNA: TGTGCCAGCAGCGCAACTAGCGGGGTCTACGAGCAGTACTTC. The encoded protein is CASSATSGVYEQYF.

This clonotype appeared many times. V and J are TRBV7-2 and TRBJ1-5, with D perhaps matching TRBD1 (5 bases). The germline V gene has CDR1 SGHTA and CDR2 FQGNSA. The V and J ends lost 3 bases and 7 bases respectively, with 10 bases between them. The CDR3 is made up of 13 amino acids. CDR3 bases: TGTGCCAGCAGCTTTGGGCGACAGCAGCCCCAGCATTTT. It codes for CASSFGRQQPQHF.

This clonotype was recorded at least ten times. The CDR3 region has the DNA TGCGCCAGCAGCCAAGAGGCCGGGGAGCTGTTTTTT. It translates to CASSQEAGELFF. The chain carries TRBV4-3 and TRBJ2-2; D gene unclear. The V and J ends lost 0 bases and 6 bases respectively, with 2 bases between them. Germline CDR1 is LGHNA and CDR2 is YSLEER. The CDR3 runs to 12 residues.

This clonotype was seen a handful of times. The chain has TRBV3-1 and TRBJ2-5, with a tentative D call TRBD1 (5 bases). V lost 1 base and J 2 bases, leaving 8 bases between the germline ends. Germline values: CDR1 LGHDT, CDR2 YNNKEL (reference sequence). The CDR3 sequence is 14 residues long. CDR3 coding DNA: TGTGCCAGCAGCCAAGCAGGGAAGCAAGAGACCCAGTACTTC. Protein: CASSQAGKQETQYF.